This paragraph reports one TCR beta chain. The specificity of this receptor is unknown. No much larger clone is present one base from it, and per-base qualities are unavailable. The treatment or condition label, read with the paper, signifies: live attenuated yellow fever vaccine strain. At each blood-draw timepoint, two biological replicates of bulk PBMCs were obtained. PBMCs were isolated from peripheral blood using a standard Ficoll-Paque protocol. TriZol was used to extract RNA from bulk PBMCs, CD4 and CD8 fractions, and dextramer-positive and dextramer-negative fractions. V is reduced by 6 bases and J by 5 bases, leaving a spacing of 10 bases between them. The CDR3 covers 12 residues, taking in both the cysteine and the phenylalanine. This entry keeps only the CDR3 DNA: 36 bases, framed from base 1. From the germline V gene (reference sequence), CDR1 is LNHDA and CDR2 is SQIVND. TCR cDNA was synthesized by 5'RACE template switching, which introduced a universal primer site and unique molecular identifiers. cDNA synthesis was primed from both the TCR alpha and TCR beta constant segments. Libraries were amplified in two PCR steps, with sample barcodes and sequencing adapters added in the second step. Sequencing of libraries was done on Illumina HiSeq 2500 (2x100 bp) or NovaSeq (2x150 bp). In the source study's methods: Reads were demultiplexed and collapsed into UMI consensus sequences with MIGEC, and V(D)J alignment was performed with MiXCR. Using edgeR on replicate PBMC samples, clonotypes were called vaccine-responding if FDR was below 0.01 and the log2 fold change was above 5 up to day 15. Bulk clonotypes were assigned CD4 or CD8 identity according to which sequenced CD4 or CD8 repertoire held them at higher abundance. Using fastp at Q25 and MiXCR, TCRdb reprocessed the public reads and kept productive beta chains. Every CDR3 protein is listed once, alongside the most common genes and DNA of its rows. These V and J calls originate from TCRdb's pipeline instead of the authors' own analysis. The sample records 300,000 or so distinct CDR3 sequences, 7% to 9% of which are singletons. The ten largest clones take up roughly 18% of the sample.

This sample was included in a study of T cells after yellow fever vaccination (dated by TCRdb to between 2019 and 2020). Regarding the study in general: The SMART-Seq v4 Ultra Low Input RNA kit was used to prepare libraries from fractions with low cell numbers. Bulk TCR alpha and beta repertoires were sequenced longitudinally to track T-cell clones before and after primary and booster YFV17D yellow fever vaccination. Two healthy male donors, one aged 18 to 30 and one aged 30 to 39 years, were included in the cohort. Bulk PBMC replicates and cell subsets were isolated from blood drawn at multiple timepoints before and after both primary and secondary immunization. Study-level results and caveats: Most clones expanded after primary vaccination were re-detected after the booster (approximately 96% of CD4 and roughly 87% of CD8), suggesting broad memory maintenance. A small share of clonotypes was detected in both CD4 and CD8 compartments, with the overlap likely arising from convergent recombination. Compared with the primary T-cell response, the secondary T-cell response was weaker but faster, peaking on day 5 rather than day 15. Because only a couple of donors were included in the study, the extent to which the findings can be generalized is limited. Computational filtering was required because FACS-sorted repertoires could contain abundant contaminating clonotypes from the bulk population.

Material: PBMCs, obtained approximately 40 days after the first yellow fever vaccination. This TCR was sampled from a man between 18 and 29 years old who received the YFV17D yellow fever vaccine. This chain joins TRBV19 to TRBJ1-1, with TRBD1 as a weak D call on 5 bases. The CDR3 corresponds to CASRGTSTEAFF. Here is the DNA: TGTGCCAGTAGGGGGACGTCGACTGAAGCTTTCTTT.